A single sample is the source of the 26 T cell receptor beta chains below, sequenced in a study of T cells of healthy individuals. Using its own MiXCR run on the 5' RACE reads, TCRdb lists one record per CDR3 protein. Among about 53,000 distinct CDR3 sequences listed, over 12% were seen once. The source is a human donor in good health.

The rearrangement uses TRBV6-2 or TRBV6-3 and TRBJ1-2; weak D call: TRBD1 (6 bases). In germline, CDR1 is MNHEY, CDR2 SVGEGT. The CDR3 contains 16 residues. Trimming stripped 1 base from V and 4 bases from J, with 16 bases between. The CDR3: CASSYFQSGTTYGYTF. The CDR3 DNA reads as TGTGCCAGCAGTTACTTCCAGTCCGGGACAACCTATGGCTACACCTTC.

This clonotype was seen a handful of times. The rearrangement joins TRBV6-5 to TRBJ1-1; D not resolved. Germline CDR1 MNHEY, CDR2 SVGAGI. V was cut by 0 bases and J by 10 bases, with 18 bases left in between. CDR3 length equals 15 residues. CDR3 in amino acids: CASSYSSDSIVAAFF. CDR3 DNA sequence: TGTGCCAGCAGTTACTCGTCGGATTCTATAGTGGCAGCTTTCTTT.

This clonotype is categorized as medium-sized. The rearrangement uses TRBV20-1 and TRBJ2-3; D not certain. Trimming cost V 1 base and J 4 bases, with 18 bases left between them. Germline V CDR1 and CDR2: DFQATT, SNEGSKA (reference sequence). The CDR3 consists of 16 residues. As DNA, the CDR3 is TGCAGTGCTAGAGTCACTCCTGGTGTAGTATCAGATACGCAGTATTTT. Residues: CSARVTPGVVSDTQYF.

J is TRBJ1-1 and V is TRBV7-2, with D perhaps matching TRBD1 (6 bases). CDR1 is SGHTA, CDR2 FQGNSA, per germline. CDR3 size: 16 residues. The V and J ends lost 5 bases and 6 bases respectively, with 22 bases between them. The CDR3 region has the DNA TGTGCCAGCAGCCTAGAAGGGGGGATCGGAATCTCTGAAGCTTTCTTT. Its translation: CASSLEGGIGISEAFF.

This clonotype rates as medium-sized. The V call is TRBV3-1, the J call TRBJ1-2; D call uncertain. Germline V lookup: CDR1 LGHDT, CDR2 YNNKEL (reference sequence). This CDR3 has 14 residues. Trimming pared 1 base from V and 0 bases from J, leaving 6 bases between. CDR3 coding DNA: TGTGCCAGCAGCCAAGGTCCTGCTAACTATGGCTACACCTTC. This sequence encodes CASSQGPANYGYTF.

This clonotype was recorded a few times. The chain is built from TRBV5-6 and TRBJ2-1, with D perhaps TRBD1 or TRBD2 (7 bases each). V lost 4 bases to trimming and J lost 3 bases, with 17 bases between them. Germline V CDR1 and CDR2: SGHDT, YYEEEE. CDR3 size: 16 residues. The CDR3 nucleotides are TGTGCCAGCAGCCCGGCGCCCAGGGGGGGCTACAATGAGCAGTTCTTC. As protein: CASSPAPRGGYNEQFF. Full variable domain (remainder filled in from reference TRBV5-6 and TRBJ2-1): DAGVTQSPTHLIKTRGQQVTLRCSPKSGHDTVSWYQQALGQGPQFIFQYYEEEERQRGNFPDRFSGHQFPNYSSELNVNALLLGDSALYLCASSPAPRGGYNEQFFGPGTRLTVL.

This chain uses TRBV5-1 with TRBJ2-3, with 13 bases aligning to TRBD2. The V gene's germline CDR1 is SGHRS and CDR2 YFSETQ. The CDR3 is 15 residues long. V shed 0 bases, J shed 6 bases, and the junction held 1 base outside the gene matches. This CDR3 reads CASSLGTSGGDTQYF. The CDR3 region has the DNA TGCGCCAGCAGCTTGGGGACTAGCGGGGGCGATACGCAGTATTTT.

J is TRBJ1-4 and V is TRBV28; 7 positions match TRBD1. The junction had 1 base not matched to a gene; V was cut back by 8 bases and J by 13 bases. Germline lookup yields CDR1 MDHEN and CDR2 SYDVKM. The CDR3 runs 9 residues. The CDR3 protein is CASGDRLFF. DNA of the CDR3: TGTGCCAGCGGGGACAGACTGTTTTTT.

This clonotype was observed a handful of times. The rearrangement uses TRBV10-3 and TRBJ1-1; 10 nucleotides line up with TRBD1. Germline V lookup: CDR1 ENHRY, CDR2 SYGVKD. The CDR3 is made up of 14 amino acids. Trimming took 6 bases from V and 2 from J; bases not matched to a gene: 3. The CDR3 coding sequence is TGTGCCATCAGCCGGACAGGGGGTAACACTGAAGCTTTCTTT. It is translated as CAISRTGGNTEAFF.

For this clonotype: This sequence may be a read error, since a much larger clone differs from it by one base. This chain links TRBV20-1 with TRBJ2-3; 8 bases align to TRBD2. The CDR3 covers 14 residues. The trim removed 5 bases at V and 2 bases at J, leaving 6 bases unmatched. CDR1 is DFQATT and CDR2 is SNEGSKA in the germline V gene (reference sequence). The DNA for the CDR3 is TGCAGTGCTTTGGCTAGCGGGTTCACAGATACGCAGTATTTT. Its translation: CSALASGFTDTQYF.

This clonotype was recorded at least ten times. The CDR3 DNA is TGTGCCAGCAGCTTACTACAGGGGAACGGCTACACCTTC. This codes for CASSLLQGNGYTF. The chain recombines TRBV7-2 with TRBJ1-2; the match to TRBD1 covers 7 bases. This CDR3 comprises 13 residues. Unmatched junction bases numbered 5, after V lost 2 bases and J lost 8 bases. Germline CDR1 reads SGHTA; CDR2 reads FQGNSA.

V usage is TRBV9 and J usage is TRBJ2-3; D could derive from TRBD1 or TRBD2 (5 bases each). Germline V gene lookup returns CDR1 SGDLS and CDR2 YYNGEE. V was clipped by 3 bases and J by 0 bases, with 11 bases between them. This CDR3 comprises 15 residues. As DNA, the CDR3 is TGTGCCAGCAGCGCCCTGGGACCCAGCACAGATACGCAGTATTTT. Translating gives CASSALGPSTDTQYF.

This chain joins TRBV7-9 and TRBJ2-5; D is unclear. From germline, CDR1 is SEHNR and CDR2 FQNEAQ (reference sequence). This CDR3 comprises 16 residues. Trimming removed 1 base at V and 7 bases at J, with 19 bases between. CDR3 in amino acids: CASSLGDGSLPGTQYF. CDR3 coding DNA: TGTGCCAGCAGCTTAGGCGACGGCAGTCTCCCAGGGACCCAGTACTTC.

This clonotype was seen at least ten times. This chain connects TRBV14 to TRBJ1-2; D not certain. CDR1 and CDR2 (germline): SGHDN, FVKESK. The CDR3 consists of 15 residues. Trimming took 0 bases from V and 8 from J, leaving 16 bases between them. This chain's CDR3 is CASSQDIVVTVGYTF. The CDR3, as DNA: TGTGCCAGCAGCCAAGATATAGTAGTTACAGTCGGCTACACCTTC.

The J gene is TRBJ2-7, the V gene TRBV4-3, with D unclear. Looked up from germline, CDR1 is LGHNA and CDR2 is YSLEER. V lost 4 bases, J lost 4 bases, and 14 bases lay in between. The length of the CDR3 is 14 residues. For the CDR3, the DNA is TGCGCCAGCAGCCCCCGCGGCCGGTGGTACGAGCAGTACTTC. It specifies CASSPRGRWYEQYF.

In this sample, this clonotype turned up many times. Here the CDR3 reads CASSPGQGQYNEQFF. The CDR3 nucleotides are TGTGCCAGCAGCCCGGGACAGGGGCAGTACAATGAGCAGTTCTTC. The chain links TRBV12-3 or TRBV12-4 to TRBJ2-1; 10 nucleotides align to TRBD1. Germline trimming cut 6 bases from V and 4 bases from J; bases unmatched to any gene: 6. This CDR3 is 15 amino acids long.

This clonotype was observed at least ten times. The chain is built from TRBV2 and TRBJ1-1; D is ambiguous. The germline V gene encodes CDR1 SNHLY and CDR2 FYNNEI. Trimming shortened V by 3 bases and J by 0 bases, and 17 bases separated the two germline ends. The CDR3 is 17 residues long. The chain's CDR3 is CASSETTTRALNTEAFF. Here the CDR3 DNA reads TGTGCCAGCAGTGAGACAACCACCCGAGCACTGAACACTGAAGCTTTCTTT.

This clonotype showed up many times. The V and J genes are TRBV4-3 and TRBJ1-2; 9 nucleotides match TRBD1. The length of the CDR3 is 15 residues. V trimming: 0 bases; J trimming: 5 bases; junction bases outside the gene matches: 4. The germline gives CDR1 LGHNA, CDR2 YSLEER. This chain's CDR3 is CASSQDQGTGYGYTF. As DNA, the CDR3 is TGCGCCAGCAGCCAAGATCAGGGGACAGGGTATGGCTACACCTTC.

This clonotype was picked up a small number of times. V is TRBV5-4 and J is TRBJ2-3, with D perhaps TRBD1 or TRBD2 (7 bases each). Deletions cut 0 bases from V and 3 bases from J, with 14 bases between. The CDR3 loop spans 16 amino acids. In germline, CDR1 is SGHNT, CDR2 YYREEE (reference sequence). CDR3 protein: CASSLARGGSTDTQYF. CDR3 sequence (DNA): TGTGCCAGCAGCTTGGCCAGGGGGGGTTCGACAGATACGCAGTATTTT.

The V and J genes are TRBV12-5 and TRBJ1-6; no firm D call. V lost 2 bases, J lost 7 bases, and 6 bases lay in between. Germline CDR1 LGHNT, CDR2 FRNRAP. The CDR3 runs 13 residues. CDR3 sequence reads: CASGLSQNSPLHF. The CDR3 nucleotides read TGTGCTAGTGGTTTGTCGCAGAATTCACCCCTCCACTTT.

This clonotype has at least ten counts. This chain joins TRBV3-1 and TRBJ1-5; 8 nucleotides align to TRBD1. Germline V gives CDR1 LGHDT, CDR2 YNNKEL (reference sequence). The CDR3 loop spans 15 amino acids. The J segment lost 3 bases and the V segment lost 3 bases, leaving 4 bases of the junction unmatched. In DNA, the CDR3 is TGTGCCAGCAGCCAGGCAGGGGGCGTCAATCAGCCCCAGCATTTT. Translating it yields CASSQAGGVNQPQHF.

This clonotype was observed at least ten times. The genes are TRBV10-3 and TRBJ2-3; 8 bases are a match to TRBD2. The germline V gene encodes CDR1 ENHRY and CDR2 SYGVKD. This CDR3 spans 17 amino acids. Germline trimming cut 0 bases from V and 2 bases from J; bases unmatched to any gene: 7. The chain's CDR3 is CAISESRAGALTDTQYF. CDR3 sequence (DNA): TGTGCCATCAGTGAGTCGCGAGCGGGGGCCCTCACAGATACGCAGTATTTT.

Notes on this clonotype: An end of the junction does not agree with germline; a read error may underlie this. In DNA form, the CDR3 reads TGTGCCAGCCGGCGGACCCTTCAACGCAATTCACCCATCCACTTT. Translating it yields CASRRTLQRNSPIHF. V and J are TRBV2 and TRBJ1-6, with D unclear. The CDR3 runs to 15 residues. Per the germline V gene, CDR1 is SNHLY and CDR2 is FYNNEI.

This clonotype was seen repeatedly, ten times or more. This chain connects TRBV15 to TRBJ1-5; the D is unclear. This CDR3 is 15 amino acids long. Germline V gene sequence: CDR1 LNHNV, CDR2 YYDKDF (reference sequence). The V gene lost 3 bases and the J gene lost 4 bases, with 13 bases spanning the gap. The CDR3 DNA follows: TGTGCCACCAGCAGTGCGGGCAGATTAAATCAGCCCCAGCATTTT. Residues: CATSSAGRLNQPQHF.

This clonotype appeared many times. V and J are TRBV25-1 and TRBJ1-2; TRBD1 aligns across 8 bases. V trimming: 1 base; J trimming: 3 bases; junction bases outside the gene matches: 7. The CDR3 is 16 residues long. Germline assignment: CDR1 MGHDK and CDR2 SYGVNS. The CDR3 nucleotides are TGTGCCAGCAGTGAATTGGGCAGGGGGCGGGACTATGGCTACACCTTC. Translated: CASSELGRGRDYGYTF.

This clonotype was seen repeatedly, ten times or more. V gene TRBV15 combines with J gene TRBJ2-3; 10 nucleotides agree with TRBD2. The germline V gene encodes CDR1 LNHNV and CDR2 YYDKDF (reference sequence). The trim removed 0 bases at V and 3 bases at J, leaving 3 bases unmatched. The CDR3 contains 16 residues. The CDR3 region has the DNA TGTGCCACCAGCAGAGATCCAGCGGGAGGGACAGATACGCAGTATTTT. Translated, it gives CATSRDPAGGTDTQYF.